This is a list of T cell receptor beta chains from one sample in a study of T cell repertoires in aging, cancer and after chemotherapy. Using its own MiXCR run on the multiplex PCR reads, TCRdb lists one record per CDR3 protein. Here the sample spans around 13,000 distinct CDR3 sequences, over 20% being singletons. Sequenced: blood. These receptors were collected from a human donor in good health. CDR3s leave out the opening cysteine and the closing phenylalanine or tryptophan.

v_gene	j_gene	CDR3aa
TRBV6-5	TRBJ2-3	ASSYSYDLRDTQY
TRBV6-2/TRBV6-3	TRBJ2-3	ASSYSSGGGTDTQY
TRBV19	TRBJ2-7	ASSITTGGEAEQY
TRBV29-1	TRBJ2-2	SVGTGTDYTGELF
TRBV20-1	TRBJ2-2	SAAGLGDTGELF
TRBV6-5	TRBJ1-3	ASSSSRGNTIY
TRBV15	TRBJ2-7	ATSRDRGLGEQY
TRBV7-2	TRBJ2-2	ASSQASDPSGELF
TRBV11-2	TRBJ1-4	ASSFGFNEKLF
TRBV20-1	TRBJ2-1	SASAGLEFNEQF
TRBV23-1	TRBJ2-7	ASSRPDRGCHEQY
TRBV7-5	TRBJ1-2	ISVSARGYGYT
TRBV20-1	TRBJ2-7	SALFRRDSYEQY
TRBV11-3	TRBJ2-5	ASSKGQDQETQY
TRBV27	TRBJ1-1	ASSLSGTGYNTEAF
TRBV29-1	TRBJ2-7	SVGGRDEQY
TRBV29-1	TRBJ2-3	SAPASGIDTQY
TRBV6-4	TRBJ1-1	ARSATAGMTEAF
TRBV27	TRBJ2-3	ASSTGGSTDTQY
TRBV7-9	TRBJ1-2	ASSLGVGRPGYT
TRBV12-3/TRBV12-4	TRBJ1-5	ASKRGGQTSNQPRH
TRBV7-2	TRBJ2-7	ASSSLYEQY
TRBV4-1	TRBJ1-4	ASSQARREEKLF
TRBV7-9	TRBJ2-5	ASSTKKETQY
TRBV7-2	TRBJ1-1	ASSQDRIGDTEAF
TRBV6-5	TRBJ1-1	ASSYWGEAF
TRBV6-6	TRBJ1-2	ASSYSTPLGQGGGYT
TRBV15	TRBJ1-2	ATSRDRAVYGYT